These 23 T cell receptor beta chains were sequenced from one sample in a study of long-term antiretroviral therapy in people with HIV (dated by TCRdb to 2022 to 2024). The immunoSEQ hsTCRB v3.0 assay was used at survey level resolution to sequence the TRB variable region. Drawn from immuneACCESS, this table holds only the in-frame rearrangements with V and J called that TCRdb kept. Clones are partly lost; checked studies trace under half to an unresolved V gene and leave the rest unexplained. The sample yields 35,000 to 40,000 clones; around 94% were counted once. 3.6% of the sample rests with the top ten. The sequences come from unsorted PBMCs, collected 4.1 years after starting antiretroviral therapy. The receptors come from a woman in her forties or fifties with HIV.

This chain connects TRBV4-1 to TRBJ1-4; 10 positions agree with TRBD1. Germline V CDR1 and CDR2: MGHRA, YSYEKL. The CDR3 is 17 amino acids. V lost 2 bases and J lost 5; bases outside the gene matches: 8. This chain's CDR3 is CASSQPDRGEENEKLFF. The CDR3 DNA reads as TGCGCCAGCAGCCAACCGGACAGGGGGGAGGAGAATGAAAAACTGTTTTTT.

The chain couples TRBV5-4 to TRBJ2-3; 7 bases map to TRBD1. In germline, CDR1 is SGHNT, CDR2 YYREEE (reference sequence). The CDR3 is made up of 14 amino acids. Losses at the gene ends were 4 bases for V and 5 bases for J; bases not matched to a gene: 7. The CDR3 sequence: CASSPRNRGDTQYF. The CDR3 DNA reads as TGTGCCAGCAGCCCAAGAAACAGGGGAGATACGCAGTATTTT.

The genes are TRBV5-1 and TRBJ2-7; 8 bases are shared with TRBD1. The CDR3 has 18 amino acids. Germline V gene lookup returns CDR1 SGHRS and CDR2 YFSETQ. V shed 0 bases, J shed 1 base, and the junction held 12 bases outside the gene matches. The CDR3 spells CASSLVPFTGGGSYEQYF. Here the CDR3 DNA reads TGCGCCAGCAGCTTGGTCCCCTTCACAGGGGGTGGATCCTACGAGCAGTACTTC.

The CDR3 protein is CASSSRAGGSTDTQYF. CDR3 DNA sequence: TGTGCCAGCAGCTCAAGGGCGGGGGGATCCACAGATACGCAGTATTTT. The chain couples TRBV7-6 to TRBJ2-3, with TRBD2 matching over 8 bases. CDR1 is SGHVS and CDR2 is FNYEAQ in the germline V gene. CDR3 length equals 16 residues. The V segment lost 4 bases and the J segment 2 bases; nucleotides outside the gene matches: 8.

The genes are TRBV6-5 and TRBJ1-5, with TRBD1 matching over 10 bases. CDR1 and CDR2 (germline): MNHEY, SVGAGI. The length of the CDR3 is 14 residues. V lost 6 bases and J lost 4; bases outside the gene matches: 3. This CDR3 is CASSRQGANQPQHF. CDR3 DNA: TGTGCCAGCAGCCGACAGGGGGCTAATCAGCCCCAGCATTTT.

The rearrangement joins TRBV5-4 to TRBJ2-7; the D is unclear. This CDR3 is 13 amino acids long. CDR1 is SGHNT and CDR2 is YYREEE in the germline V gene (reference sequence). Trimming pared 4 bases from V and 1 base from J, leaving 9 bases between. CDR3 nucleotides: TGTGCCAGCAGCCCAGGACGGTCCTACGAGCAGTACTTC. It translates to CASSPGRSYEQYF.

This clone is a singleton in its sample. The chain has TRBV9 and TRBJ1-1; TRBD1 is a possible D gene (5 bases). Looked up from germline, CDR1 is SGDLS and CDR2 is YYNGEE. This CDR3 contains 15 residues. V was trimmed by 2 bases and J by 2 bases, leaving 13 bases between them. CDR3 sequence reads: CASSVGGKGNTEAFF. CDR3 DNA sequence: TGTGCCAGCAGCGTTGGGGGGAAGGGAAACACTGAAGCTTTCTTT.

The rearrangement uses TRBV9 and TRBJ2-3, with D perhaps TRBD1 or TRBD2 (5 bases each). V was cut by 2 bases and J by 2 bases, with 9 bases left in between. The V gene's germline CDR1 is SGDLS and CDR2 YYNGEE. The CDR3 loop spans 14 amino acids. The CDR3 loop is CASSVGDLTDTQYF. CDR3 bases: TGTGCCAGCAGCGTGGGGGACCTCACAGATACGCAGTATTTT.

This rearrangement joins TRBV2 to TRBJ1-4; D remains ambiguous. The germline V gene has CDR1 SNHLY and CDR2 FYNNEI. V was pared by 1 base and J by 8 bases, with 8 bases between. The CDR3 is made up of 13 amino acids. CDR3 nucleotide sequence: TGTGCCAGCAGTGAAGGGAGGTACGAAAAACTGTTTTTT. Encoded protein: CASSEGRYEKLFF.

The chain combines TRBV5-6 with TRBJ2-1; 10 positions match TRBD1. Trimming removed 0 bases from V and 9 bases from J; junction bases left unmatched: 9. CDR1 and CDR2 (germline): SGHDT, YYEEEE. The CDR3 is 16 amino acids. Here the CDR3 reads CASSLVGTGEVGEQFF. The CDR3 nucleotides read TGTGCCAGCAGCTTGGTGGGGACAGGGGAGGTGGGTGAGCAGTTCTTC.

On this clone itself: Different DNA sequences within this sample yield the same CDR3. The chain has TRBV7-3 and TRBJ2-5; 16 nucleotides align to TRBD2. The CDR3 is made up of 17 amino acids. Germline V gene data show CDR1 as SGHTA and CDR2 as FQGTGA. Germline trimming cut 0 bases from V and 5 bases from J; bases unmatched to any gene: 3. CDR3 in amino acids: CASSLTGLAGGLETQYF. The CDR3 nucleotides are TGTGCCAGCAGCTTAACGGGACTAGCGGGGGGGCTGGAGACCCAGTACTTC.

This clone has more than one count but fewer than ten. An end of the junction does not agree with germline; a read error may underlie this. The V call is TRBV7-7, the J call TRBJ1-2; 9 bases are shared with TRBD1. Germline values: CDR1 SSHAT, CDR2 FNYEAQ (reference sequence). The CDR3 is 13 amino acids. The CDR3, as DNA: TGTGCTAGCAGCCCGGGACAGGGTTTTGGCTACACCTTC. Its translation is CASSPGQGFGYTF. Full variable domain (missing parts from reference TRBV7-7 and TRBJ1-2): GAGVSQSPRYKVTKRGQDVTLRCDPISSHATLYWYQQALGQGPEFLTYFNYEAQPDKSGLPSDRFSAERPEGSISTLTIQRTEQRDSAMYRCASSPGQGFGYTFGSGTRLTVV.

The chain carries TRBV2 and TRBJ2-7; 11 nucleotides match TRBD2. The germline V gene has CDR1 SNHLY and CDR2 FYNNEI. The CDR3 totals 14 residues. J was trimmed by 7 bases and V by 5 bases; bases with no gene match: 7. CDR3 nucleotides: TGTGCCAGCAGTCAATCGACTAGCGGGGCGGAGCAGTACTTC. This encodes CASSQSTSGAEQYF.

The chain employs TRBV5-1 and TRBJ1-2; possible D gene TRBD1, 5 bases. V lost 6 bases, J lost 6 bases, and 18 bases lay in between. The germline gives CDR1 SGHRS, CDR2 YFSETQ. CDR3 length: 14 amino acids. CDR3 region: CASNPGGKVDGYTF. Written as DNA, the CDR3 is TGCGCCAGCAACCCCGGGGGGAAAGTGGATGGCTACACCTTC.

This clone was detected once. The chain uses TRBV6-6 and TRBJ2-7, with D tentatively TRBD1 (6 bases). The CDR3 runs to 13 residues. The germline gives CDR1 MNHNY, CDR2 SVGAGI (reference sequence). Trimming stripped 6 bases from V and 2 bases from J, with 11 bases between. The CDR3 spells CASRNTGTYEQYF. For the CDR3, the DNA is TGTGCCAGCAGAAACACAGGGACCTACGAGCAGTACTTC.

The gene calls are TRBV30 and TRBJ1-1; no definite D call. Trimming cost V 3 bases and J 1 base, with 9 bases left between them. The germline CDR1 and CDR2 sequences are GTSNPN and SVGIG (reference sequence). CDR3 length equals 13 residues. This CDR3 reads CAWRGRWNTEAFF. The CDR3 nucleotides are TGTGCCTGGAGGGGCAGGTGGAACACTGAAGCTTTCTTT.

The chain uses TRBV18 and TRBJ2-7; D is unresolved. V was shortened by 3 bases and J by 5 bases, with 23 bases between the two germline ends. Per germline, CDR1 KGHSH and CDR2 LQKENI. The length of the CDR3 is 17 residues. The CDR3 DNA is TGTGCCAGCTCACCGTGGGAACGGACCGGAATAACCGACGAGCAGTACTTC. Amino acids: CASSPWERTGITDEQYF.

This chain links TRBV7-2 with TRBJ2-2; D not resolved. Germline V lookup: CDR1 SGHTA, CDR2 FQGNSA. V lost 3 bases and J lost 8, with 13 bases in between. The CDR3 runs to 14 residues. CDR3 nucleotide sequence: TGTGCCAGCAGCTTTGCCCAACGGCAGGGGGAGCTGTTTTTT. Its translation is CASSFAQRQGELFF.

The rearrangement uses TRBV27 and TRBJ2-1, with 7 bases matching TRBD1. Per the germline V gene, CDR1 is MNHEY and CDR2 is SMNVEV (reference sequence). This CDR3 spans 15 amino acids. Trimming removed 7 bases from V and 4 bases from J; junction bases left unmatched: 10. The CDR3 coding sequence is TGTGCCAGCAATATACAGGGGTCGATATACAATGAGCAGTTCTTC. It translates to CASNIQGSIYNEQFF.

This chain joins TRBV28 and TRBJ1-6; D unresolved. The ends were cut back, 6 bases at V and 4 bases at J, with 13 bases in the middle. Germline lookup yields CDR1 MDHEN and CDR2 SYDVKM. The CDR3 is 15 amino acids. This chain's CDR3 is CASSQSRQYNSPLHF. The CDR3 region has the DNA TGTGCCAGCAGCCAAAGCAGGCAGTATAATTCACCCCTCCACTTT.

The V gene is TRBV7-3, the J gene TRBJ2-2, with 7 bases that match TRBD1. This CDR3 is built from 15 residues. Germline loops: CDR1 SGHTA, CDR2 FQGTGA. Germline trimming cut 5 bases from V and 4 bases from J; bases unmatched to any gene: 7. The CDR3 protein is CASSPTGTVTGELFF. In nucleotides, the CDR3 is TGTGCCAGCAGCCCGACCGGGACAGTCACCGGGGAGCTGTTTTTT. Supplemented by reference TRBV7-3 and TRBJ2-2, the full variable domain reads GAGVSQTPSNKVTEKGKYVELRCDPISGHTALYWYRQSLGQGPEFLIYFQGTGAADDSGLPNDRFFAVRPEGSVSTLKIQRTERGDSAVYLCASSPTGTVTGELFFGEGSRLTVL.

The J gene is TRBJ2-7, the V gene TRBV9, with 10 bases identical to TRBD2. Germline values: CDR1 SGDLS, CDR2 YYNGEE. CDR3 length equals 12 residues. V was clipped by 5 bases and J by 6 bases; unmatched bases: 2. The CDR3 DNA reads as TGTGCCAGCAGTGCTAGCGGGGGCGAGCAGTACTTC. Translation: CASSASGGEQYF.

J is TRBJ2-5 and V is TRBV11-3; possibly TRBD1 for D (6 bases). This CDR3 is built from 14 residues. The germline CDR1 and CDR2 sequences are SGHNT and YENEEA. Trimming cost V 6 bases and J 2 bases, with 13 bases left between them. CDR3 bases: TGTGCCAGCAGTCTTAGGGACAAGCAAGAGACCCAGTACTTC. Amino acid sequence: CASSLRDKQETQYF.